A selection of T cell receptor beta chains follows, all from one sample in a study of cytomegalovirus exposure and HLA in healthy donors. Profiling relied on immunoSEQ multiplex PCR, and the TCRdb table lists in-frame clones only, not all of them. This sample has around 130,000 clones, with around 73% found just once. Sequencing input: PBMCs. These TCRs come from a human donor in good health. The CDR3 runs from the conserved cysteine through the conserved F or W. D genes are given only for firm matches. The listing skips clone size in some rows; elsewhere it reads once, few, many or a size class.

V	D	size	J	DNA	CDR3
TRBV7-2	.	.	TRBJ1-2	TGTGCCAGCAGCTTAGCCCTCCCGAGAAACTATGGCTACACCTTC	CASSLALPRNYGYTF
TRBV6-6	TRBD2	.	TRBJ2-1	TGTGCCAGCAGTTCCAGCGGGGGGGCATATGAGCAGTTCTTC	CASSSSGGAYEQFF
TRBV5-4	.	.	TRBJ2-2	TGTGCCAGCAAGTCACGGGACTCAAACACCGGGGAGCTGTTTTTT	CASKSRDSNTGELFF
TRBV18	.	.	TRBJ2-7	TGTGCCAGCTCTCGGACTCAGACCTACGAGCAGTACTTC	CASSRTQTYEQYF
TRBV19	TRBD1	.	TRBJ1-2	TGTGCCAGTAGCAGACAGGGGGCAAACTATGGCTACACCTTC	CASSRQGANYGYTF
TRBV9	TRBD1	few	TRBJ1-6	TGTGCCAGCGGGACAGAAAGCTCCTATAATTCACCCCTCCACTTT	CASGTESSYNSPLHF
TRBV5-1	.	.	TRBJ2-3	TGCGCCAGCTGTATGGGACAAACTAGCACAGATACGCAGTATTTT	CASCMGQTSTDTQYF
TRBV9	TRBD1	.	TRBJ2-7	TGTGCCAGCAGCCCCCGACAGGGGGCGCGATACGAGCAGTACTTC	CASSPRQGARYEQYF
TRBV18	TRBD2	.	TRBJ2-1	TGTGCCAGCTCACTTGTAGCGGGATTCGGTGAGCAGTTCTTC	CASSLVAGFGEQFF
TRBV7-9	.	few	TRBJ2-7	TGTGCCAGCAGTCAAGAATCACAGTTCTACGAGCAGTACTTC	CASSQESQFYEQYF
TRBV19	.	.	TRBJ2-3	TGTGCCAGTAGTACCAACACAGGGAACACAGATACGCAGTATTTT	CASSTNTGNTDTQYF
TRBV27	.	once	TRBJ2-7	TGTGCCAGCAGTTGGCTAGCGAGCTCCTACGAGCAGTACTTC	CASSWLASSYEQYF
TRBV4-3	.	.	TRBJ2-1	TGCGCCAGCAGTCCTGGAGCGAGGTCCTACAATGAGCAGTTCTTC	CASSPGARSYNEQFF
TRBV27	.	.	TRBJ1-5	TGTGCCAGCAGCTCACTTGGGGGCCGGGATCAGCCCCAGCATTTT	CASSSLGGRDQPQHF
TRBV28	TRBD2	.	TRBJ2-7	TGTGCCAGCCGGTTCGTGATCGGGACTAGCGGGAGGAACTTCTCCTACGAGCAGTACTTC	CASRFVIGTSGRNFSYEQYF
TRBV7-6	TRBD2	.	TRBJ2-5	TGTGCCAGCAGCTTAGCTAGCGGGAGGGTGCAAGAGACCCAGTACTTC	CASSLASGRVQETQYF
TRBV10-3	TRBD1	.	TRBJ1-1	TGTGCCATCAGCGGTGCCGGGACAGGAATTTCTCTGGAAGCTTTCTTT	CAISGAGTGISLEAFF
TRBV29-1	.	.	TRBJ2-5	TGCAGCGTTATACATCTCCAGGAGACCCAGTACTTC	CSVIHLQETQYF
TRBV5-4	TRBD2	few	TRBJ2-1	TGTGCCAGCAATCTACCGGGGGGGCCGTCGGGCCTGGAGCAGTTCTTC	CASNLPGGPSGLEQFF
TRBV6-5	.	.	TRBJ1-1	TGTGCCGTGGGTGAGGGGGTGAACACTGAAGCTTTCTTT	CAVGEGVNTEAFF
TRBV7-9	TRBD1	.	TRBJ2-6	TGTGCCACACCAGGGACAGGGGGATCTGGGGCCAACGTCCTGACTTTC	CATPGTGGSGANVLTF
TRBV19	.	.	TRBJ1-4	TGTGCCAGTACCCAGGTGGCTAATGAAAAACTGTTTTTT	CASTQVANEKLFF
TRBV6-1	.	few	TRBJ2-5	TGTGCCAGCAGTGAAGTTTTAGCGAGATACGCGGAGACCCAGTACTTC	CASSEVLARYAETQYF
TRBV6-5	.	.	TRBJ2-2	TGTGCCAGCAGGGGAGGGGGTGGTGGCACCGGGGAGCTGTTTTTT	CASRGGGGGTGELFF
TRBV5-5	TRBD2	.	TRBJ2-3	TGTGCCAGCAGCCTAGCGGGAGGGCCTCGTGATACGCAGTATTTT	CASSLAGGPRDTQYF
TRBV11-2	.	.	TRBJ2-6	TGTGCCAGCAGCTTAATTAGTGGGGCCAACGTCCTGACTTTC	CASSLISGANVLTF
TRBV6-5	.	.	TRBJ2-1	TGTGCCAGCAGCGTAGCGCACTCCTACAATGAGCAGTTCTTC	CASSVAHSYNEQFF